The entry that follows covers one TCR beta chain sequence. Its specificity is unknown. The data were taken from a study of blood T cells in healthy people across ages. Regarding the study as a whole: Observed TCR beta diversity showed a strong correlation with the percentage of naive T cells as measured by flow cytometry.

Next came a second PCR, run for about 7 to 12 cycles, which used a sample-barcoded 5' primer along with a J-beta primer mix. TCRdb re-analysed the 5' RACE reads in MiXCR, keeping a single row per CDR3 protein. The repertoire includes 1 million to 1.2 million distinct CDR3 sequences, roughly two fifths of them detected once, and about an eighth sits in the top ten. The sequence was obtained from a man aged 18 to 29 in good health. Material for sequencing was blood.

CDR3 DNA: TGCGCCAGCAGCCAAGGGAGGCGGGAAAACATTCAGTACTTC. Translated: CASSQGRRENIQYF. The gene calls are TRBV4-1 and TRBJ2-4, with D possibly being TRBD2 (5 bases). The V gene's germline CDR1 is MGHRA and CDR2 YSYEKL. Trimming removed 1 base from V and 5 bases from J, with 9 bases in between. CDR3 size: 14 residues.